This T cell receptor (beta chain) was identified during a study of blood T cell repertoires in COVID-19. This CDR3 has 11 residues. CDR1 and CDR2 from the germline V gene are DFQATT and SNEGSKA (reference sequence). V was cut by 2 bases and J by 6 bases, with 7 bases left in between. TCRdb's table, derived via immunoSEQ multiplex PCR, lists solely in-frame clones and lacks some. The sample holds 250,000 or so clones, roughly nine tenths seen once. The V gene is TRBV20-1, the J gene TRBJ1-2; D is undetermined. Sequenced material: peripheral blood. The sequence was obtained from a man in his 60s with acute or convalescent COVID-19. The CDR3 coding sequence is TGCAGTGCTAGATGGGCCAATGGCTACACCTTC. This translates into CSARWANGYTF.